Each of the 24 T cell receptor beta chains below was sequenced from the same sample in a study of T cell responses to AZD1222 COVID-19 vaccine. The assay was immunoSEQ multiplex PCR, and TCRdb's table has in-frame clones only and misses some. The table shows approximately 170,000 clones, with about 83% occurring only once. The sample in question was peripheral blood, obtained 28 days after the second AZD1222 dose. The origin of the receptors is an adult who received the AZD1222 COVID-19 vaccine.

The V and J genes are TRBV5-4 and TRBJ2-3; D remains unclear. Germline assignment: CDR1 SGHNT and CDR2 YYREEE (reference sequence). The CDR3 contains 14 residues. Trimming cost V 0 bases and J 3 bases, with 8 bases left between them. CDR3 sequence: CASSLGLGTDTQYF. The CDR3 DNA follows: TGTGCCAGCAGCTTGGGTTTGGGTACAGATACGCAGTATTTT. Full variable domain (missing parts from reference TRBV5-4 and TRBJ2-3): ETGVTQSPTHLIKTRGQQVTLRCSSQSGHNTVSWYQQALGQGPQFIFQYYREEENGRGNFPPRFSGLQFPNYSSELNVNALELDDSALYLCASSLGLGTDTQYFGPGTRLTVL.

V usage is TRBV14 and J usage is TRBJ1-3; D gene unclear. Germline V gene data show CDR1 as SGHDN and CDR2 as FVKESK. V was shortened by 3 bases and J by 4 bases, with 10 bases between the two germline ends. CDR3 length: 14 amino acids. CDR3 loop: CASSHSRRGNTIYF. The CDR3 DNA reads as TGTGCCAGCAGCCATTCTCGGCGGGGAAACACCATATATTTT.

J is TRBJ2-5 and V is TRBV27; 7 nucleotides line up with TRBD1. CDR3 length: 13 residues. V lost 6 bases, J lost 10 bases, and 11 bases stayed unmatched. Looked up from germline, CDR1 is MNHEY and CDR2 is SMNVEV (reference sequence). The CDR3 coding sequence is TGTGCCAGCAGACCGGGGCCAACAGGGGTCCAGTACTTC. Protein: CASRPGPTGVQYF.

This clone was observed a few times. The gene calls are TRBV5-1 and TRBJ1-6; TRBD1 is a possible D gene (5 bases). V was cut by 2 bases and J by 5 bases, with 11 bases left in between. The germline gives CDR1 SGHRS, CDR2 YFSETQ. The CDR3 is made up of 15 amino acids. The CDR3 DNA is TGCGCCAGCAGCTTAGGGCAGGGCGATAATTCACCCCTCCACTTT. Residues: CASSLGQGDNSPLHF.

This chain uses TRBV7-8 with TRBJ2-3, with D perhaps TRBD2 (5 bases). The germline V gene encodes CDR1 SGHVS and CDR2 FQNEAQ. This CDR3 has 18 residues. V was cut by 1 base and J by 5 bases, with 22 bases left in between. CDR3 loop: CASSLGFTGPREGDTQYF. CDR3 nucleotide sequence: TGTGCCAGCAGCTTAGGATTTACGGGCCCCCGAGAGGGAGATACGCAGTATTTT.

The chain combines TRBV3-1 (or the pseudogene TRBV3-2) with TRBJ2-3; 7 bases are a match to TRBD2. CDR3 length equals 15 residues. Germline CDR1 is LGHDT and CDR2 is YNNKEL (reference sequence). The junction had 8 bases not matched to a gene; V was cut back by 6 bases and J by 2 bases. The CDR3 here is CASRSHSGFTDTQYF. The CDR3 nucleotides are TGTGCCAGCAGATCCCATAGCGGGTTCACAGATACGCAGTATTTT.

V usage is TRBV19 and J usage is TRBJ2-2; D is perhaps TRBD2 (5 bases). Germline assignment: CDR1 LNHDA and CDR2 SQIVND (reference sequence). This CDR3 has 13 amino acids. The V end lost 1 base, the J end lost 8 bases, and 8 bases lay between the germline ends. The CDR3 DNA reads TGTGCCAGTAGTATAGCGGGAAGGGGGGAGCTGTTTTTT. Translation: CASSIAGRGELFF. Full variable domain (remainder filled in from reference TRBV19 and TRBJ2-2): DGGITQSPKYLFRKEGQNVTLSCEQNLNHDAMYWYRQDPGQGLRLIYYSQIVNDFQKGDIAEGYSVSREKKESFPLTVTSAQKNPTAFYLCASSIAGRGELFFGEGSRLTVL.

This clone was recorded once. This chain links TRBV25-1 with TRBJ2-1, with TRBD1 as a possible D gene (6 bases). The germline V gene encodes CDR1 MGHDK and CDR2 SYGVNS. With 8 bases removed from V and 5 bases from J, the gap between germline ends came to 16 bases. The length of the CDR3 is 14 residues. CDR3 nucleotide sequence: TGTGCCAGCTCCTGGGGGCAGGGAAACAATGAGCAGTTCTTC. This codes for CASSWGQGNNEQFF.

This chain joins TRBV2 and TRBJ1-5, with a tentative D call TRBD1 (5 bases). The V end lost 6 bases, the J end lost 0 bases, and 9 bases lay between the germline ends. CDR1 and CDR2 from the germline V gene are SNHLY and FYNNEI. The CDR3 covers 14 residues. CDR3 region: CASRQAISNQPQHF. For the CDR3, the DNA is TGTGCCAGCAGACAGGCGATTAGCAATCAGCCCCAGCATTTT.

This clone was observed a single time. This rearrangement joins TRBV12-3 or TRBV12-4 to TRBJ2-6; no definite D call. This CDR3 has 13 residues. The germline V and J ends were trimmed by 7 bases and 0 bases, with 4 bases remaining between them. The CDR3 nucleotides are TGTGCCAGCAAAGACTCTGGGGCCAACGTCCTGACTTTC. It specifies CASKDSGANVLTF.

The rearrangement uses TRBV3-1 (or the pseudogene TRBV3-2) and TRBJ1-4, with D perhaps TRBD1 (5 bases). CDR1 is LGHDT and CDR2 is YNNKEL in the germline V gene (reference sequence). CDR3 length: 16 amino acids. The ends were cut back, 4 bases at V and 0 bases at J, with 12 bases in the middle. The CDR3 coding sequence is TGTGCCAGCAGCCCAATAGGGGACGCAACTAATGAAAAACTGTTTTTT. It codes for CASSPIGDATNEKLFF.

This chain joins TRBV3-1 (or the pseudogene TRBV3-2) and TRBJ1-1; D remains unclear. The CDR3 is 15 residues long. The ends were cut back, 0 bases at V and 1 base at J, with 9 bases in the middle. The germline V gene encodes CDR1 LGHDT and CDR2 YNNKEL (reference sequence). The CDR3 sequence is CASSQDIGSNTEAFF. The CDR3 DNA sequence: TGTGCCAGCAGCCAAGATATTGGGTCGAACACTGAAGCTTTCTTT.

The V gene is TRBV4-3, the J gene TRBJ2-6; D unresolved. V was trimmed by 1 base and J by 0 bases, leaving 16 bases between them. The CDR3 runs 19 residues. The germline V gene encodes CDR1 LGHNA and CDR2 YSLEER. The CDR3 here is CASSQGGRVYSSGANVLTF. In nucleotides, the CDR3 is TGCGCCAGCAGCCAAGGTGGCAGAGTTTATAGCTCTGGGGCCAACGTCCTGACTTTC.

The chain is built from TRBV14 and TRBJ2-2; 7 bases map to TRBD1. Losses at the gene ends were 0 bases for V and 3 bases for J; bases not matched to a gene: 10. The CDR3 runs 18 residues. Germline loops: CDR1 SGHDN, CDR2 FVKESK. CDR3 coding DNA: TGTGCCAGCAGCCAAGAGAAACAGGGGATGACGGACACCGGGGAGCTGTTTTTT. Protein: CASSQEKQGMTDTGELFF.

This clone was recorded only once. The chain joins TRBV24-1 to TRBJ2-3, with no clear D. The V gene's germline CDR1 is KGHDR and CDR2 SFDVKD. The V and J ends lost 3 bases and 1 base respectively, with 19 bases between them. CDR3 length: 18 amino acids. Written as DNA, the CDR3 is TGTGCCACCAGTGATCCCCTCGATCACCCCTGGGGCACAGATACGCAGTATTTT. Residues: CATSDPLDHPWGTDTQYF.

This chain joins TRBV6-1 and TRBJ1-1; 7 nucleotides line up with TRBD1. The V gene's germline CDR1 is MNHNS and CDR2 SASEGT. The CDR3 runs to 14 residues. Losses at the gene ends were 0 bases for V and 3 bases for J; bases not matched to a gene: 1. The CDR3 region is CASSEADRYTEAFF. The CDR3 nucleotides read TGTGCCAGCAGTGAAGCGGACAGGTACACTGAAGCTTTCTTT.

J is TRBJ2-7 and V is TRBV30, with a weak D call TRBD1 (5 bases). The germline V gene has CDR1 GTSNPN and CDR2 SVGIG (reference sequence). CDR3 size: 13 residues. V was trimmed by 0 bases and J by 5 bases, leaving 11 bases between them. The CDR3 DNA reads TGTGCCTGGAGTGTACCAGGGCCCCACGAGCAGTACTTC. Protein sequence: CAWSVPGPHEQYF.

This clone was counted only a few times. This sequence joins TRBV9 and TRBJ1-4; the match to TRBD1 covers 8 bases. The CDR3 sequence is 15 residues long. V gave up 3 bases and J gave up 5 bases; unmatched junction bases: 6. Germline-derived CDR1 and CDR2 are SGDLS and YYNGEE. CDR3 DNA sequence: TGTGCCAGCAGCGACGGGACAGGACTAAATGAAAAACTGTTTTTT. Translated: CASSDGTGLNEKLFF. The full variable domain, rest sourced from reference TRBV9 and TRBJ1-4, is DSGVTQTPKHLITATGQRVTLRCSPRSGDLSVYWYQQSLDQGLQFLIQYYNGEERAKGNILERFSAQQFPDLHSELNLSSLELGDSALYFCASSDGTGLNEKLFFGSGTQLSVL.

The V call is TRBV12-3 or TRBV12-4, the J call TRBJ2-1; D is unclear. The CDR3 runs to 11 residues. Trimming left V 7 bases short and J 5 bases short, with 6 bases between. CDR3 amino acids: CASTPNNEQFF. Here the CDR3 DNA reads TGTGCCAGCACCCCCAACAATGAGCAGTTCTTC.

This clone was observed a few times. The rearrangement uses TRBV25-1 and TRBJ2-1; 8 bases are a match to TRBD2. This CDR3 comprises 15 residues. Trimming took 4 bases from V and 4 from J; bases not matched to a gene: 6. CDR1 and CDR2 (germline): MGHDK, SYGVNS. CDR3 protein: CASSVGTRGYNEQFF. In nucleotides, the CDR3 is TGTGCCAGCAGTGTAGGGACTAGGGGGTACAATGAGCAGTTCTTC. Full variable domain (rest looked up from reference TRBV25-1 and TRBJ2-1): EADIYQTPRYLVIGTGKKITLECSQTMGHDKMYWYQQDPGMELHLIHYSYGVNSTEKGDLSSESTVSRIRTEHFPLTLESARPSHTSQYLCASSVGTRGYNEQFFGPGTRLTVL.

This chain joins TRBV9 and TRBJ1-1; TRBD1 matches 9 bases. The CDR3 length is 14 residues. V was pared by 4 bases and J by 4 bases, with 5 bases of the junction left unmatched. CDR1 and CDR2 from the germline V gene are SGDLS and YYNGEE. CDR3 in DNA: TGTGCCAGCAGCAAACAGGGGGCTAGCACTGAAGCTTTCTTT. Translation gives CASSKQGASTEAFF.

The rearrangement uses TRBV27 and TRBJ2-2; 8 bases match TRBD1. This CDR3 has 15 amino acids. Trimming at V came to 4 bases and at J to 7 bases, leaving 8 bases not matched to a gene. The germline V gene has CDR1 MNHEY and CDR2 SMNVEV (reference sequence). This CDR3 is CASSSGGAGNGELFF. CDR3 bases: TGTGCCAGCAGTTCAGGGGGCGCCGGTAACGGGGAGCTGTTTTTT.

This chain links TRBV25-1 with TRBJ2-2, with TRBD2 matching 10 bases. The CDR3 contains 17 residues. Germline lookup yields CDR1 MGHDK and CDR2 SYGVNS. V trimming: 4 bases; J trimming: 1 base; junction bases outside the gene matches: 6. Here the CDR3 DNA reads TGTGCCAGCAGTGGAAAGCGGGGGGGCCTGAACACCGGGGAGCTGTTTTTT. Its translation: CASSGKRGGLNTGELFF.

The chain uses TRBV10-3 and TRBJ2-3, with 11 bases lining up with TRBD2. Germline values: CDR1 ENHRY, CDR2 SYGVKD. V lost 8 bases and J lost 3; bases outside the gene matches: 10. The CDR3 covers 16 residues. CDR3 sequence reads: CAIRSTPSGGTDTQYF. The CDR3 DNA is TGTGCCATCCGGTCCACCCCTAGCGGGGGGACAGATACGCAGTATTTT.